This TCR beta chain is from a study of shared clonotypes between healthy human individuals. Per germline, CDR1 GTSNPN and CDR2 SVGIG (reference sequence). Trimming stripped 4 bases from V and 0 bases from J, with 21 bases between. This CDR3 contains 17 residues. Clones were sequenced by immunoSEQ multiplex PCR, and TCRdb holds only the in-frame ones, with some missing. The sample holds some 2,400,000 clones; approximately 96% are singletons and the top ten take roughly 0.13%. The source of this sequence is a man younger than 35 in good health. The chain combines TRBV30 with TRBJ1-1, with D perhaps matching TRBD1 (6 bases). Sequencing was performed on naive CD4+ T cells sorted from blood. Subset reported: CD45RA+ positively selected. The CDR3 nucleotides are TGTGCCTGGACTATATTGGGACACCGGCCAATGAACACTGAAGCTTTCTTT. This gives the protein CAWTILGHRPMNTEAFF.